The entry below describes one T cell receptor (beta chain). The record originates from a study of blood T cell repertoires in COVID-19. Overall study: In each case, the material was cDNA or gDNA derived from T cells, B-cell-depleted T cells, or PBMCs.

The table came from immunoSEQ multiplex PCR; TCRdb's copy has only in-frame clones and leaves some out. The table records approximately 15,000 clones, approximately 88% of them present only once. The CDR3 length is 14 residues. J gave up 1 base and V 4 bases, and 6 bases lay outside the gene matches. Germline CDR1 and CDR2: GTSNPN and SVGIG (reference sequence). The sample was peripheral blood. This TCR derives from a human donor in a cohort sampled during active COVID-19. V and J are TRBV30 and TRBJ1-1; 7 nucleotides match TRBD1. CDR3 nucleotides: TGTGCCTGGACCAGACAGGGTCGGAACACTGAAGCTTTCTTT. As protein: CAWTRQGRNTEAFF.